Shown below are 27 T cell receptor beta chains from a single sample sequenced in a study of blood T cell repertoires in COVID-19. TCRdb's table, derived via immunoSEQ multiplex PCR, lists solely in-frame clones and lacks some. This table has 100,000 or so clones, roughly 84% appearing once. Input material: peripheral blood. Receptors originate from a man aged 65 to 85 with active or convalescent COVID-19.

The V gene is TRBV28, the J gene TRBJ1-2, with D possibly matching TRBD1 (6 bases). CDR1 is MDHEN and CDR2 is SYDVKM in the germline V gene. The CDR3 spans 14 residues. V was shortened by 4 bases and J by 6 bases, with 15 bases between the two germline ends. Here the CDR3 DNA reads TGTGCCAGCAGTTCCACGTTCAGGGACAATGGCTACACCTTC. Translating gives CASSSTFRDNGYTF.

The chain links TRBV7-2 to TRBJ2-3, with 13 nucleotides matching TRBD2. The CDR3 is 16 amino acids. CDR1 SGHTA and CDR2 FQGNSA come from the germline V gene. V gave up 6 bases and J gave up 7 bases; unmatched junction bases: 10. This CDR3 is CASRKSGTSGDNTQYF. The CDR3 DNA follows: TGTGCCAGCAGAAAATCCGGGACTAGCGGGGATAATACGCAGTATTTT.

With respect to this clone: The junction does not match germline at one end; this may be a read error. The same CDR3 arises from other DNA sequences in this sample as well. This chain uses TRBV12-3 or TRBV12-4 with TRBJ1-2, with a weak D call TRBD1 (5 bases). This CDR3 region has 13 residues. CDR3 in DNA: TGTGCCAGCAGCTTAGGGGCAAACTATGGCTACACCTTC. Protein: CASSLGANYGYTF.

This clone was observed a few times. The chain carries TRBV6-5 and TRBJ1-5; D gene uncertain. Trimming took 4 bases from V and 4 from J, leaving 14 bases between them. Germline loops: CDR1 MNHEY, CDR2 SVGAGI. The CDR3 sequence is 15 residues long. The DNA for the CDR3 is TGTGCCAGCAGTTTCAGAGGAGGCACTAATCAGCCCCAGCATTTT. Translated: CASSFRGGTNQPQHF.

The gene calls are TRBV25-1 and TRBJ2-5, with 10 bases lining up with TRBD2. V gave up 5 bases and J gave up 1 base; unmatched junction bases: 4. This CDR3 region has 15 residues. Germline V gene sequence: CDR1 MGHDK, CDR2 SYGVNS. CDR3 bases: TGTGCCAGCAGTTTAGCGGGGGGACTCCAAGAGACCCAGTACTTC. Encoded protein: CASSLAGGLQETQYF. The full variable domain, rest sourced from reference TRBV25-1 and TRBJ2-5, is EADIYQTPRYLVIGTGKKITLECSQTMGHDKMYWYQQDPGMELHLIHYSYGVNSTEKGDLSSESTVSRIRTEHFPLTLESARPSHTSQYLCASSLAGGLQETQYFGPGTRLLVL.

This chain links TRBV5-1 with TRBJ2-2, with 15 bases lining up with TRBD2. The germline CDR1 and CDR2 sequences are SGHRS and YFSETQ. V lost 3 bases to trimming and J lost 5 bases; unmatched junction nucleotides: 11. This CDR3 contains 19 residues. The CDR3 coding sequence is TGCGCCAGCAGCTACTGGACTAGCGGGGGGGCCGGAGGGACCGGGGAGCTGTTTTTT. Translation: CASSYWTSGGAGGTGELFF.

This clone was counted a single time. This chain joins TRBV19 and TRBJ1-5; D unresolved. The length of the CDR3 is 13 residues. V was pared by 5 bases and J by 4 bases, with 9 bases between. Germline V CDR1 and CDR2: LNHDA, SQIVND (reference sequence). CDR3 region: CASSEIRNQPQHF. The CDR3 region has the DNA TGTGCCAGTAGTGAGATCCGAAATCAGCCCCAGCATTTT.

The rearrangement links TRBV7-2 to TRBJ2-1; D is unclear. V lost 0 bases and J lost 9, with 9 bases in between. This CDR3 spans 13 amino acids. Germline V gene sequence: CDR1 SGHTA, CDR2 FQGNSA. CDR3 loop: CASSLALVSEQFF. DNA for the CDR3: TGTGCCAGCAGCTTAGCGCTAGTCAGTGAGCAGTTCTTC.

The chain links TRBV6-2 or TRBV6-3 to TRBJ1-2; D not resolved. The CDR3 runs 14 residues. V gave up 0 bases and J gave up 4 bases, with 9 bases separating them. The germline V gene encodes CDR1 MNHEY and CDR2 SVGEGT. CDR3 region: CASSYSWATYGYTF. CDR3 nucleotides: TGTGCCAGCAGTTACTCGTGGGCTACCTATGGCTACACCTTC.

This sequence joins TRBV11-2 and TRBJ1-5; tentatively, D is TRBD1 (5 bases). The CDR3 extends over 15 amino acids. The V gene lost 5 bases and the J gene lost 4 bases, with 15 bases spanning the gap. CDR1 SGHAT and CDR2 FQNNGV come from the germline V gene. The CDR3 bases are TGTGCCAGCAGCGCCCCGGGGGGTCCGAATCAGCCCCAGCATTTT. Its protein is CASSAPGGPNQPQHF.

The CDR3, as DNA: TGTGCCAGCAGTCCCCCCTGGCGGGGGGAGCGAGAGACCCAGTACTTC. Translated: CASSPPWRGERETQYF. The chain couples TRBV28 to TRBJ2-5, with 8 bases matching TRBD2. The length of the CDR3 is 16 residues. Trimming at V came to 5 bases and at J to 4 bases, leaving 12 bases not matched to a gene. Germline V lookup: CDR1 MDHEN, CDR2 SYDVKM.

The DNA of the CDR3 is TGTGCCATCTTAAAACCACAGGGCCAAAACTCACCCCTCCACTTT. Its protein is CAILKPQGQNSPLHF. V is TRBV2 and J is TRBJ1-6; TRBD1 is a possible D gene (6 bases). From germline, CDR1 is SNHLY and CDR2 FYNNEI. The CDR3 length is 15 residues. V lost 10 bases, J lost 10 bases, and 23 bases lay in between. The full variable domain, in which reference TRBV2 and TRBJ1-6 provide the parts outside the CDR3, is EPEVTQTPSHQVTQMGQEVILRCVPISNHLYFYWYRQILGQKVEFLVSFYNNEISEKSEIFDDQFSVERPDGSNFTLKIRSTKLEDSAMYFCAILKPQGQNSPLHFGNGTRLTVT.

The chain has TRBV2 and TRBJ1-4; D possibly corresponds to TRBD1 (5 bases). Trimming took off 8 bases at V and 0 bases at J, with 13 bases between the two ends. The length of the CDR3 is 15 residues. CDR1 is SNHLY, CDR2 FYNNEI, per germline. CDR3 coding DNA: TGTGCCAGCGGTTTCCAGGGAACAACTAATGAAAAACTGTTTTTT. Encoded protein: CASGFQGTTNEKLFF.

The V call is TRBV11-3, the J call TRBJ2-2; D remains ambiguous. V was trimmed by 5 bases and J by 3 bases, leaving 4 bases between them. Germline assignment: CDR1 SGHNT and CDR2 YENEEA. This CDR3 comprises 12 residues. The CDR3 reads CASSLHTGELFF. The CDR3 coding sequence is TGTGCCAGCAGCCTACACACCGGGGAGCTGTTTTTT.

The chain has TRBV7-3 and TRBJ1-1, with no clear D. Trimming removed 1 base from V and 4 bases from J, with 7 bases in between. The CDR3 spans 13 residues. Germline-derived CDR1 and CDR2 are SGHTA and FQGTGA. CDR3 in DNA: TGTGCCAGCAGCTTAAATCGAGGCACTGAAGCTTTCTTT. The encoded protein is CASSLNRGTEAFF. Together with reference TRBV7-3 and TRBJ1-1, the CDR3 gives the full variable domain: GAGVSQTPSNKVTEKGKYVELRCDPISGHTALYWYRQSLGQGPEFLIYFQGTGAADDSGLPNDRFFAVRPEGSVSTLKIQRTERGDSAVYLCASSLNRGTEAFFGQGTRLTVV.

This sequence joins TRBV7-2 and TRBJ1-2, with 8 bases that match TRBD1. The CDR3 extends over 12 amino acids. The germline V gene encodes CDR1 SGHTA and CDR2 FQGNSA. J lost 7 bases, V lost 9 bases, and 7 bases had no gene match. The CDR3: CASGLGQGGYTF. The CDR3 bases are TGTGCCAGTGGCCTAGGACAGGGTGGCTACACCTTC.

V and J are TRBV27 and TRBJ1-6; TRBD1 matches at 7 bases. In germline, CDR1 is MNHEY, CDR2 SMNVEV (reference sequence). V was clipped by 3 bases and J by 3 bases; unmatched bases: 2. This CDR3 region has 15 residues. The CDR3 here is CASSFGQVYNSPLHF. DNA for the CDR3: TGTGCCAGCAGTTTCGGACAGGTCTATAATTCACCCCTCCACTTT.

To note about this clone: Other DNA sequences in the sample encode the same CDR3. V usage is TRBV5-1 and J usage is TRBJ2-1; the match to TRBD2 covers 10 bases. This CDR3 comprises 15 residues. V lost 1 base, J lost 2 bases, and 0 bases stayed unmatched. Germline V gives CDR1 SGHRS, CDR2 YFSETQ. The CDR3 is CASSLLAGAYNEQFF. As DNA, the CDR3 is TGCGCCAGCAGCTTGCTAGCGGGGGCCTACAATGAGCAGTTCTTC.

The chain carries TRBV6-1 and TRBJ2-1; 9 bases map to TRBD1. The CDR3 extends over 16 amino acids. Looked up from germline, CDR1 is MNHNS and CDR2 is SASEGT. J gave up 1 base and V 4 bases, and 5 bases lay outside the gene matches. The CDR3 region has the DNA TGTGCCAGCAGTGCTTACAGGGGGCAATCCTACAATGAGCAGTTCTTC. It translates to CASSAYRGQSYNEQFF.

The chain links TRBV5-1 to TRBJ2-7; D possibly corresponds to TRBD2 (6 bases). The germline CDR1 and CDR2 sequences are SGHRS and YFSETQ. The CDR3 is made up of 13 amino acids. Trimming took off 5 bases at V and 6 bases at J, with 15 bases between the two ends. For the CDR3, the DNA is TGCGCCAGCAGGTACAGACTGGGAGGCGAGCAGTACTTC. Translated, it gives CASRYRLGGEQYF.

The chain carries TRBV10-3 and TRBJ1-2, with D possibly matching TRBD1 (5 bases). This CDR3 has 14 residues. V lost 2 bases and J lost 2, with 9 bases in between. Germline loops: CDR1 ENHRY, CDR2 SYGVKD. Here the CDR3 reads CAISERRGNYGYTF. The CDR3 nucleotides read TGTGCCATCAGTGAGCGCCGGGGGAACTATGGCTACACCTTC.

A few counts support this clone. The rearrangement joins TRBV9 to TRBJ1-2, with D maybe TRBD1 (5 bases). The CDR3 loop spans 15 amino acids. CDR1 is SGDLS and CDR2 is YYNGEE in the germline V gene. Trimming took off 3 bases at V and 3 bases at J, with 15 bases between the two ends. The CDR3 loop is CASSGPPGGYYGYTF. In DNA, the CDR3 is TGTGCCAGCAGCGGCCCCCCCGGGGGGTACTATGGCTACACCTTC. The variable domain in full, with the rest retrieved from reference TRBV9 and TRBJ1-2, is DSGVTQTPKHLITATGQRVTLRCSPRSGDLSVYWYQQSLDQGLQFLIQYYNGEERAKGNILERFSAQQFPDLHSELNLSSLELGDSALYFCASSGPPGGYYGYTFGSGTRLTVV.

The V and J genes are TRBV7-2 and TRBJ2-5, with D possibly being TRBD1 (5 bases). The V gene's germline CDR1 is SGHTA and CDR2 FQGNSA. The CDR3 runs to 15 residues. V was clipped by 1 base and J by 0 bases, with 9 bases between them. The DNA of the CDR3 is TGTGCCAGCAGCTTAGGACAGAAAAACCAAGAGACCCAGTACTTC. Translating it yields CASSLGQKNQETQYF. Looking up the rest from reference TRBV7-2 and TRBJ2-5 gives the full variable domain: GAGVSQSPSNKVTEKGKDVELRCDPISGHTALYWYRQSLGQGLEFLIYFQGNSAPDKSGLPSDRFSAERTGGSVSTLTIQRTQQEDSAVYLCASSLGQKNQETQYFGPGTRLLVL.

The chain couples TRBV25-1 to TRBJ2-7; 9 bases match TRBD1. The CDR3 loop spans 14 amino acids. Germline V gives CDR1 MGHDK, CDR2 SYGVNS. The V segment lost 6 bases and the J segment 4 bases; nucleotides outside the gene matches: 7. CDR3 amino acids: CASSWTGEGYEQYF. Here the CDR3 DNA reads TGTGCCAGCAGCTGGACAGGGGAAGGGTACGAGCAGTACTTC.

The V gene is TRBV4-1, the J gene TRBJ2-2, with a possible D match to TRBD2 (6 bases). This CDR3 spans 17 amino acids. Germline lookup yields CDR1 MGHRA and CDR2 YSYEKL. Trimming removed 0 bases at V and 6 bases at J, with 17 bases between. CDR3 in DNA: TGCGCCAGCAGCCAAGATCGGGTAGGGAGGATCGCCGGGGAGCTGTTTTTT. Residues: CASSQDRVGRIAGELFF.

The chain links TRBV6-2 or TRBV6-3 to TRBJ2-1; D might be TRBD2 (5 bases). V lost 8 bases, J lost 6 bases, and 14 bases lay in between. The CDR3 is made up of 13 amino acids. Germline V gene data show CDR1 as MNHEY and CDR2 as SVGEGT. CDR3 coding DNA: TGTGCCAGCGGCCGACCGGGGTTCAATGAGCAGTTCTTC. This encodes CASGRPGFNEQFF.

The J gene is TRBJ1-1, the V gene TRBV18; 12 bases fit TRBD1. CDR1 is KGHSH and CDR2 is LQKENI in the germline V gene. Germline trimming cut 3 bases from V and 4 bases from J; bases unmatched to any gene: 12. CDR3 size: 18 residues. The CDR3 is CASSPPRGQGAHGTEAFF. Here the CDR3 DNA reads TGTGCCAGCTCACCCCCTCGGGGACAGGGGGCGCATGGCACTGAAGCTTTCTTT. Based on the CDR3 plus reference TRBV18 and TRBJ1-1, the full variable domain is NAGVMQNPRHLVRRRGQEARLRCSPMKGHSHVYWYRQLPEEGLKFMVYLQKENIIDESGMPKERFSAEFPKEGPSILRIQQVVRGDSAAYFCASSPPRGQGAHGTEAFFGQGTRLTVV.